Presented here are 19 T cell receptor beta chains from one specimen sequenced in a study of blood T cell repertoires in COVID-19. Using immunoSEQ multiplex PCR, the repertoire was profiled, and TCRdb retains in-frame clones only, with some absent. This table has 20,000 to 25,000 clones, less than 90% appearing once. The sample was peripheral blood. The source is a human donor with acute or convalescent COVID-19. The donor label of this sample is uncertain.

The chain links TRBV5-1 to TRBJ2-5; 10 nucleotides match TRBD1. The CDR3 extends over 14 amino acids. V trimming: 4 bases; J trimming: 4 bases; junction bases outside the gene matches: 4. Germline CDR1 and CDR2: SGHRS and YFSETQ. For the CDR3, the DNA is TGCGCCAGCAGCAGAGGACAGGGGGGAGAGACCCAGTACTTC. This encodes CASSRGQGGETQYF.

This chain joins TRBV19 and TRBJ2-2, with TRBD2 identical over 8 bases. Germline-derived CDR1 and CDR2 are LNHDA and SQIVND (reference sequence). The CDR3 runs 16 residues. Trimming took 5 bases from V and 0 from J; bases not matched to a gene: 5. CDR3 coding DNA: TGTGCCAGTAGTGTCGTAGCGGGGTCGAACACCGGGGAGCTGTTTTTT. Translation gives CASSVVAGSNTGELFF. Drawing the rest from reference TRBV19 and TRBJ2-2, the complete variable domain is DGGITQSPKYLFRKEGQNVTLSCEQNLNHDAMYWYRQDPGQGLRLIYYSQIVNDFQKGDIAEGYSVSREKKESFPLTVTSAQKNPTAFYLCASSVVAGSNTGELFFGEGSRLTVL.

The V and J genes are TRBV4-2 and TRBJ1-5; D unclear. V was clipped by 0 bases and J by 9 bases, with 12 bases between them. This CDR3 comprises 14 residues. Germline CDR1 and CDR2: LGHNA and YNFKEQ. The CDR3 sequence: CASSQEAGLGPQHF. The DNA for the CDR3 is TGTGCCAGCAGCCAAGAGGCGGGGTTGGGGCCCCAGCATTTT.

The chain carries TRBV19 and TRBJ2-2; possible D gene TRBD2, 6 bases. With 7 bases removed from V and 5 bases from J, the gap between germline ends came to 17 bases. Per germline, CDR1 LNHDA and CDR2 SQIVND (reference sequence). The CDR3 runs 15 residues. CDR3 nucleotide sequence: TGTGCCAGTAATCTCGGGACTCAAGGGACCGGGGAGCTGTTTTTT. Amino acid sequence: CASNLGTQGTGELFF.

Concerning this clone itself: A read error may account for a junction end that differs from germline. Distinct nucleotide sequences in the sample also encode this CDR3. The rearrangement uses TRBV9 and TRBJ2-7, with 8 bases identical to TRBD1. Germline CDR1 and CDR2: SGDLS and YYNGEE. The CDR3 contains 14 residues. This CDR3 reads CASSSQTGVNEQYF. The CDR3 coding sequence is TGTGCCAGCAGCAGCCAGACAGGGGTCAACGAGCAGTATTTC.

This rearrangement joins TRBV3-1 (or the pseudogene TRBV3-2) to TRBJ2-3, with 9 bases aligning to TRBD1. Unmatched junction bases numbered 3, after V lost 1 base and J lost 4 bases. The CDR3 runs to 15 residues. Germline values: CDR1 LGHDT, CDR2 YNNKEL (reference sequence). DNA for the CDR3: TGTGCCAGCAGCCAAGGGACAGGGGCCCCAGATACGCAGTATTTT. The encoded protein is CASSQGTGAPDTQYF.

The chain recombines TRBV2 with TRBJ1-1, with TRBD1 matching over 7 bases. Germline V gene lookup returns CDR1 SNHLY and CDR2 FYNNEI. The trim removed 9 bases at V and 4 bases at J, leaving 11 bases unmatched. The CDR3 spans 14 residues. For the CDR3, the DNA is TGTGCCAGTATTATTAGACCAGGGGGCACTGAAGCTTTCTTT. Translation gives CASIIRPGGTEAFF.

This chain uses TRBV29-1 with TRBJ2-6; D is perhaps TRBD1 (5 bases). V was clipped by 0 bases and J by 1 base, with 7 bases between them. Germline CDR1 and CDR2: SQVTM and ANQGSEA. This CDR3 is 15 amino acids long. The CDR3: CSVEDRASGANVLTF. Here the CDR3 DNA reads TGCAGCGTTGAAGACAGGGCTTCTGGGGCCAACGTCCTGACTTTC.

The gene calls are TRBV5-1 and TRBJ2-3, with 7 bases identical to TRBD2. The CDR3 is made up of 15 amino acids. V shed 4 bases, J shed 1 base, and the junction held 6 bases outside the gene matches. The germline CDR1 and CDR2 sequences are SGHRS and YFSETQ. The CDR3 reads CASSREGSRTDTQYF. In DNA form, the CDR3 reads TGCGCCAGCAGCAGGGAGGGCTCTCGCACAGATACGCAGTATTTT.

The J gene is TRBJ2-4, the V gene TRBV3-1 (or the pseudogene TRBV3-2); tentative D call: TRBD2 (7 bases). The CDR3 consists of 17 residues. CDR1 and CDR2 (germline): LGHDT, YNNKEL (reference sequence). Trimming took 3 bases from V and 1 from J, leaving 16 bases between them. The CDR3 coding sequence is TGTGCCAGCAGCCACCCGGCGGGGGCCGGGGCCAAAAACATTCAGTACTTC. Protein sequence: CASSHPAGAGAKNIQYF.

This chain uses TRBV19 with TRBJ1-2; possible D gene TRBD1, 6 bases. Germline-derived CDR1 and CDR2 are LNHDA and SQIVND (reference sequence). The V end lost 7 bases, the J end lost 0 bases, and 12 bases lay between the germline ends. CDR3 length: 14 amino acids. The CDR3 DNA follows: TGTGCCAGTAACAGGGAACCAGCTAACTATGGCTACACCTTC. This translates into CASNREPANYGYTF.

The chain uses TRBV6-5 and TRBJ2-3; 9 nucleotides line up with TRBD1. The ends lost 6 bases at V and 4 bases at J; junction bases unmatched: 8. CDR3 length equals 15 residues. Germline-derived CDR1 and CDR2 are MNHEY and SVGAGI. CDR3 bases: TGTGCCAGCAGCCGTACAGGGGGCAAGGCAGATACGCAGTATTTT. Its translation: CASSRTGGKADTQYF.

The chain uses TRBV6-6 and TRBJ2-7; the D gene is possibly TRBD1 (5 bases). V shed 2 bases and J shed 6 bases, with 11 bases lying between them. This CDR3 is built from 13 residues. The germline gives CDR1 MNHNY, CDR2 SVGAGI (reference sequence). CDR3 residues: CASSYGRASEQYF. The CDR3 DNA is TGTGCCAGCAGTTACGGCAGGGCGTCCGAGCAGTACTTC.

This chain joins TRBV6-2 or TRBV6-3 and TRBJ2-7, with a possible D match to TRBD2 (7 bases). This CDR3 is built from 17 residues. Germline V CDR1 and CDR2: MNHEY, SVGEGT. Trimming left V 5 bases short and J 0 bases short, with 20 bases between. The CDR3 sequence: CASSRDRGGGVSYEQYF. DNA for the CDR3: TGTGCCAGCAGTAGGGACCGGGGCGGGGGCGTCTCCTACGAGCAGTACTTC.

This chain links TRBV14 with TRBJ2-2; TRBD1 aligns across 7 bases. The CDR3 extends over 15 amino acids. V trimming: 1 base; J trimming: 5 bases; junction bases outside the gene matches: 4. Germline assignment: CDR1 SGHDN and CDR2 FVKESK. The CDR3 loop is CASSQGSGGTGELFF. The CDR3 coding sequence is TGTGCCAGCAGCCAAGGGTCAGGGGGTACCGGGGAGCTGTTTTTT.

The sample holds one count of this clone. The chain joins TRBV19 to TRBJ2-5; perhaps TRBD2 as D (5 bases). This CDR3 comprises 14 residues. Deletions cut 3 bases from V and 4 bases from J, with 12 bases between. Germline CDR1 reads LNHDA; CDR2 reads SQIVND (reference sequence). CDR3 in amino acids: CASSIVVGVETQYF. The CDR3 DNA reads TGTGCCAGTAGTATCGTCGTGGGAGTAGAGACCCAGTACTTC.

This clone was detected only a few times. The rearrangement uses TRBV5-5 and TRBJ2-7; TRBD2 agrees at 7 bases. The CDR3 length is 14 residues. Germline V gives CDR1 SGHKS, CDR2 YYEKEE (reference sequence). Unmatched junction bases numbered 2, after V lost 0 bases and J lost 2 bases. The CDR3 loop reads CASSLGGRTYEQYF. Here the CDR3 DNA reads TGTGCCAGCAGCTTGGGCGGGAGAACCTACGAGCAGTACTTC.

The rearrangement uses TRBV5-5 and TRBJ1-5, with 7 bases fitting TRBD1. The germline CDR1 and CDR2 sequences are SGHKS and YYEKEE (reference sequence). The CDR3 runs 15 residues. V lost 5 bases and J lost 4; bases outside the gene matches: 9. The DNA for the CDR3 is TGTGCCAGCAGTCCCACCGGGACAGCAAATCAGCCCCAGCATTTT. Translating it yields CASSPTGTANQPQHF.

The genes are TRBV6-5 and TRBJ2-1, with 9 positions matching TRBD2. Germline assignment: CDR1 MNHEY and CDR2 SVGAGI. V gave up 7 bases and J gave up 7 bases; unmatched junction bases: 8. The length of the CDR3 is 14 residues. The DNA of the CDR3 is TGTGCCAGCATGCGAGCGGGAGGTATAAATGAGCAGTTCTTC. It encodes CASMRAGGINEQFF.